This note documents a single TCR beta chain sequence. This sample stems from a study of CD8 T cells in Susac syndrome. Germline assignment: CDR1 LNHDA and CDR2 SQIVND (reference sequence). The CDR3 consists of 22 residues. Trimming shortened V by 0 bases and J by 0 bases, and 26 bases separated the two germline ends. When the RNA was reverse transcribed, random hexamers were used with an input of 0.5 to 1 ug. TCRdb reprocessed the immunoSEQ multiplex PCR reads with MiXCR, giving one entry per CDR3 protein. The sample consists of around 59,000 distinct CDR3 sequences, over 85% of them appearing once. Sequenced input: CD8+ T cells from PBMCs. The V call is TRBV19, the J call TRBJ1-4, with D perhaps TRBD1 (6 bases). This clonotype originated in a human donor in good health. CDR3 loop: CASSIDWRARTELTSTNEKLFF. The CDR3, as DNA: TGTGCCAGTAGTATAGATTGGAGGGCTAGGACAGAATTGACCTCAACTAATGAAAAACTGTTTTTT.